A selection of T cell receptor beta chains follows, all from one sample in a study of CD8 T cells in Susac syndrome. TCRdb recomputed calls from the immunoSEQ multiplex PCR reads with MiXCR, one row per CDR3 protein. The sample holds about 130,000 distinct CDR3 sequences; just under 95% are singletons and the top ten take approximately 0.22%. The sample taken for sequencing was CD8+ T cells from PBMCs. The origin of the receptors is a human donor with Susac syndrome. Both conserved end residues are part of each CDR3. D genes are given only for firm matches. Only part of the rows carry a size: once, few, many, or a class if the clone is expanded.

clone size	V gene	D gene	J gene	CDR3 DNA	CDR3 protein
.	TRBV7-9	.	TRBJ1-1	TGTGCCAGCAGCCCGAGGGGGTCTGAAGCTTTCTTT	CASSPRGSEAFF
once	TRBV7-9	.	TRBJ1-1	TGTGCCAGCAGCATTACAGAGAACACTGAAGCTTTCTTT	CASSITENTEAFF
.	TRBV5-4	.	TRBJ2-7	TGTGCCAGCAGCTGGGAGCACGGGGACGGCGAGCAGTACTTC	CASSWEHGDGEQYF
once	TRBV7-9	.	TRBJ1-1	TGTGCCAGCGGCTACAGGGCTACTGAAGCTTTCTTT	CASGYRATEAFF
.	TRBV3-1	.	TRBJ2-1	TGTGCCAGCAGCCAAGAGCGGGCCGTTGGACTACCGGTGGGGCAGTTCTTC	CASSQERAVGLPVGQFF
.	TRBV6-1	TRBD1	TRBJ1-5	TGTGCCAGCAGTGCCGACAGGGTAGGCTCTGGCAATCAGCCCCAGCATTTT	CASSADRVGSGNQPQHF
.	TRBV21-1	.	TRBJ1-5	TGTGCCAGCAGCAAATATCGGGACAGTTTTAGCAATCAGCCCCAGCATTTT	CASSKYRDSFSNQPQHF
.	TRBV29-1	TRBD1	TRBJ2-6	TGCAGCGTTGAAGAGGGACAGCAGCCTGGGGCCAACGTCCTGACTTTC	CSVEEGQQPGANVLTF
once	TRBV7-6	TRBD1	TRBJ2-7	TGTGCCAGCAGCTTAGGTCCGGGACAGGGGGACTACGAGCAGTACTTC	CASSLGPGQGDYEQYF
.	TRBV5-4	TRBD2	TRBJ2-5	TGTGCCAGCAGCTCCGGACTAGCGGGACCGGAGACCCAGTACTTC	CASSSGLAGPETQYF
.	TRBV20-1	.	TRBJ2-1	TGCAGTGCTAGAAGTTGGGACGGCTCCTACAATGAGCAGTTCTTC	CSARSWDGSYNEQFF
.	TRBV14	.	TRBJ2-2	TGTGCCAGCAGCCAAAGGACCGGTCAGAGCGGGGAGCTGTTTTTT	CASSQRTGQSGELFF
.	TRBV4-2	.	TRBJ2-5	TGTGCCAGCAGCCAAGGGGGAGCAGGCCTACAAGAGACCCAGTACTTC	CASSQGGAGLQETQYF